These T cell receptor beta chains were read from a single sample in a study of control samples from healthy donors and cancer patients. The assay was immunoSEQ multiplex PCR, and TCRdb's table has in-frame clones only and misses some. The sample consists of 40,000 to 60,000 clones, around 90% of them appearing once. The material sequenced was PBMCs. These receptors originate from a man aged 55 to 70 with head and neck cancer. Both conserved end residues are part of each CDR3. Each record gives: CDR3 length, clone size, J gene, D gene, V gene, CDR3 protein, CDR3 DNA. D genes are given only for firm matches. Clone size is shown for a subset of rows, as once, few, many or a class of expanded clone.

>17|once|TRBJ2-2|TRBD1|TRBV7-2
CASSSRQGSLRTGELFF
TGTGCCAGCAGCTCCCGACAGGGGTCCTTACGAACCGGGGAGCTGTTTTTT
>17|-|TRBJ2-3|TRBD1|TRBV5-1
CASSLGIRDRGADTQYF
TGCGCCAGCAGCTTGGGGATCCGAGACAGGGGAGCAGATACGCAGTATTTT
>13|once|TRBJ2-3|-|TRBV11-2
CASSLPSTDTQYF
TGTGCCAGCAGCCTTCCTAGCACAGATACGCAGTATTTT
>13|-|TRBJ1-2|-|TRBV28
CASSPGHSNGYTF
TGTGCCAGCAGCCCCGGACACTCAAATGGCTACACCTTC
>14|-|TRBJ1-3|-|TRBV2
CASSEGNSGNTIYF
TGTGCCAGCAGTGAAGGCAACTCTGGAAACACCATATATTTT
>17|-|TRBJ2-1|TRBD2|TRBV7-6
CASSPQSGGGFYNEQFF
TGTGCCAGCAGCCCTCAGAGTGGGGGGGGGTTTTACAATGAGCAGTTCTTC
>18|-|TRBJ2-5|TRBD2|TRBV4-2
CASSKGTSGNLGQETQYF
TGTGCCAGCAGCAAAGGGACTAGCGGGAACCTGGGACAAGAGACCCAGTACTTC
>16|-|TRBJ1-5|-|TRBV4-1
CASSHRYGGNNQPQHF
TGCGCCAGCAGCCATCGATACGGGGGTAACAATCAGCCCCAGCATTTT
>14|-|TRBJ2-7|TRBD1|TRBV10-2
CASSLTGGTYEQYF
TGCGCCAGCAGTCTAACAGGGGGAACCTACGAGCAGTACTTC
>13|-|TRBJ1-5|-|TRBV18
CASSPGFKQPQHF
TGTGCCAGCTCACCTGGGTTTAAGCAGCCCCAGCATTTT
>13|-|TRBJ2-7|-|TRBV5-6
CASSLTNRDEQYF
TGTGCCAGCAGCTTGACCAACAGGGACGAGCAGTACTTC
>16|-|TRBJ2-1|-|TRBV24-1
CATSDFRAGSHNEQFF
TGTGCCACCAGTGATTTTCGGGCGGGGAGCCACAATGAGCAGTTCTTC
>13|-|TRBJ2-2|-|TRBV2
CASSILVKGELFF
TGTGCCAGCTCCATACTAGTCAAGGGGGAGCTGTTTTTT
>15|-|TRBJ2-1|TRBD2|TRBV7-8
CASSPTSGRSNEQFF
TGTGCCAGCAGCCCAACTAGCGGGCGATCCAATGAGCAGTTCTTC
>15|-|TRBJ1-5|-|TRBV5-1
CASSLSGYGNQPQHF
TGCGCCAGCAGCTTGTCGGGCTATGGCAATCAGCCCCAGCATTTT
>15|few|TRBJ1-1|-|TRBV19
CASSIGGAVNTEAFF
TGTGCCAGTAGCATTGGTGGGGCGGTAAACACTGAAGCTTTCTTT
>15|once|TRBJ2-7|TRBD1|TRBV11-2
CASSLEAGGFAEQYF
TGTGCCAGCAGCTTAGAGGCAGGGGGCTTCGCCGAGCAGTACTTC
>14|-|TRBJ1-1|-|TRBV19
CASSPTGLITEAFF
TGTGCCAGTAGTCCCACGGGGTTAATCACTGAAGCTTTCTTT
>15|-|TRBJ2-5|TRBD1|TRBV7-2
CASSLWGTGEETQYF
TGTGCCAGCAGCTTATGGGGGACAGGGGAAGAGACCCAGTACTTC
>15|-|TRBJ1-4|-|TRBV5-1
CASSPVFSTNEKLFF
TGCGCCAGCAGTCCTGTGTTCTCAACTAATGAAAAACTGTTTTTT
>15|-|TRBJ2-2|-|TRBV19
CASSMGRGVSGELFF
TGTGCCAGTAGTATGGGCAGGGGAGTATCCGGGGAGCTGTTTTTT
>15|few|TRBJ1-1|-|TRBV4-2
CASSQVGRFTTEAFF
TGTGCCAGCAGCCAAGTCGGACGCTTCACCACTGAAGCTTTCTTT
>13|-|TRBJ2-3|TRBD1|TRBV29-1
CSARQGSTDTQYF
TGCAGCGCCAGACAGGGAAGCACAGATACGCAGTATTTT
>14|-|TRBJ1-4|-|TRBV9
CASSVGPDGEKLFF
TGTGCCAGCAGCGTAGGCCCGGATGGTGAAAAACTGTTTTTT
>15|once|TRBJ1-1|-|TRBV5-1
CASSLATTMNTEAFF
TGCGCCAGCAGCTTGGCGACAACTATGAACACTGAAGCTTTCTTT
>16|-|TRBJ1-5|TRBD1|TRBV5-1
CASSPEARGGNQPQHF
TGCGCCAGCAGCCCTGAGGCCAGGGGGGGCAATCAGCCCCAGCATTTT
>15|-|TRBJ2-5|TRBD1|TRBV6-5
CASRRTGTGAETQYF
TGTGCCAGCAGGCGAACCGGGACAGGGGCAGAGACCCAGTACTTC
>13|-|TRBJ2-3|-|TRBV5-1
CASQGGSTDTQYF
TGCGCCAGCCAGGGGGGAAGCACAGATACGCAGTATTTT
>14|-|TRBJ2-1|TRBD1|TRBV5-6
CASSAGTGVGEQFF
TGTGCCAGCAGCGCCGGGACAGGGGTTGGTGAGCAGTTCTTC
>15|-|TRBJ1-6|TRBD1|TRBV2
CASSEEGTGNSPLHF
TGTGCCAGCAGTGAAGAAGGGACAGGGAATTCACCCCTCCACTTT
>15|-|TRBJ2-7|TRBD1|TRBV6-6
CASSEVEQGAYEQYF
TGTGCCAGCTCAGAGGTAGAACAGGGGGCCTACGAGCAGTACTTC
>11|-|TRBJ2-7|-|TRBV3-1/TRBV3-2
CASSYSYEQYF
TGTGCCAGCAGTTACTCCTACGAGCAGTACTTC
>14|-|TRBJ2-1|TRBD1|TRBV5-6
CASSPGTGWYEQFF
TGTGCCAGCAGCCCCGGGACAGGGTGGTATGAGCAGTTCTTC
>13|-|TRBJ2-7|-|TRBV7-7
CASSLDPLGSLYF
TGTGCCAGCAGCTTAGATCCCCTGGGGTCACTGTACTTC
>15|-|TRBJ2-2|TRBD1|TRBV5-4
CASTTPGQPTGELFF
TGTGCCAGCACCACCCCGGGACAGCCCACCGGGGAGCTGTTTTTT
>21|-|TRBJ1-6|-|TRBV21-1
CASSKGQYQDRGHPPGEPLHF
TGTGCCAGCAGCAAAGGGCAATACCAGGACAGGGGGCATCCCCCGGGGGAACCCCTCCACTTT
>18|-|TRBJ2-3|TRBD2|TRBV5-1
CASRSPSGRAGSTDTQYF
TGCGCCAGCAGAAGTCCTAGCGGGAGGGCAGGTAGCACAGATACGCAGTATTTT
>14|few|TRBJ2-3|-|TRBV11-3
CASSAYPPPDTQYF
TGTGCCAGCAGCGCGTACCCGCCCCCCGATACGCAGTATTTT
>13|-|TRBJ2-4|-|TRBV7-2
CASSLGQENIQYF
TGTGCCAGCAGCTTAGGACAGGAAAACATTCAGTACTTC
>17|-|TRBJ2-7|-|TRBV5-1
CASSLGDAGLPPGEQYF
TGCGCCAGCAGCTTAGGAGATGCAGGCCTACCTCCGGGCGAGCAGTACTTC
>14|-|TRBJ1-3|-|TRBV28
CASRPYVGGNTIYF
TGTGCCAGCAGGCCTTATGTAGGGGGAAACACCATATATTTT
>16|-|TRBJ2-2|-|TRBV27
CASSLDSLINTGELFF
TGTGCCAGCAGTTTGGACTCGCTGATCAACACCGGGGAGCTGTTTTTT
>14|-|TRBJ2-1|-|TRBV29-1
CSVEEGAGYNEQFF
TGCAGCGTTGAAGAGGGGGCCGGATACAATGAGCAGTTCTTC